The clone carrying this T cell receptor (beta chain) was seen only once. Its target is not known. The record originates from a study of T cell responses to AZD1222 COVID-19 vaccine. The study's findings and limits: Dominant at 160-218 and 743-854, vaccine-associated CD4 TCRs also spanned spike. Sampled repertoires all dated from after the peak T cell response. Spike-specific TCR repertoires showed rising breadth and depth after two AZD1222 doses. Among those given AZD1222, only five or six were seropositive at baseline.

This table comes from immunoSEQ multiplex PCR, and its TCRdb copy is limited to in-frame clones, with some not included. The sample gives about 100,000 clones, about 90% of which show up once; 16% is in the top ten. The receptor's source is an adult in good health. The source material was peripheral blood, sampled on day 0 of AZD1222 vaccination.

This chain's CDR3 is CASSLGGGSLNTDTQYF. In nucleotides, the CDR3 is TGTGCCAGCAGCTTGGGCGGCGGGAGCTTGAACACAGATACGCAGTATTTT. The chain combines TRBV5-8 with TRBJ2-3, with TRBD2 matching over 7 bases. The trim removed 0 bases at V and 2 bases at J, leaving 9 bases unmatched. Germline CDR1 SGHTS, CDR2 YDEGEE. CDR3 length equals 17 residues. Using reference TRBV5-8 and TRBJ2-3 for the parts outside the CDR3, the full variable domain is EAGVTQSPTHLIKTRGQQATLRCSPISGHTSVYWYQQALGLGLQFLLWYDEGEERNRGNFPPRFSGRQFPNYSSELNVNALELEDSALYLCASSLGGGSLNTDTQYFGPGTRLTVL.